This entry lists 28 T cell receptor beta chains sequenced from one sample in a study of tumor and adjacent non-tumor tissue in lung cancer. A modified ARM-PCR protocol with three rounds of nested PCR amplified TCRbeta. TCRdb reprocessed the multiplex PCR reads via MiXCR and lists one record per CDR3 protein. The data contain about 77,000 distinct CDR3 sequences, 76% of them singletons. This sample's RNA came from whole unsorted tissue. The normal lung tissue was taken more than 3 cm from the tumor edge. Input material: distant non-tumor lung tissue. The receptors derive from an older man with non-small cell lung cancer.

This clonotype was observed a handful of times. The junction does not match germline at one end; this may be a read error. The chain is built from TRBV11-3 and TRBJ1-2; maybe TRBD1 (6 bases). Germline loops: CDR1 SGHNT, CDR2 YENEEA. The CDR3 has 14 amino acids. The chain's CDR3 is CASSHTDGLGGCTF. Here the CDR3 DNA reads TGTGCCAGCAGCCACACAGACGGGCTGGGGGGCTGCACCTTC.

In its sample, this clonotype was seen a few times. The CDR3 loop is CASRPGTGFTGELFF. CDR3 coding DNA: TGCGCCAGCAGACCCGGGACAGGGTTCACCGGGGAGCTGTTTTTT. V usage is TRBV5-1 and J usage is TRBJ2-2, with 9 positions matching TRBD1. J lost 4 bases, V lost 5 bases, and 6 bases had no gene match. The CDR3 sequence is 15 residues long. CDR1 and CDR2 (germline): SGHRS, YFSETQ.

This clonotype came up many times. This chain connects TRBV21-1 to TRBJ1-5; the tabulated D call, TRBD1, remains unverified against the DNA. TRBV21-1 is labeled a pseudogene. The CDR3 length is 13 residues. CDR3 loop: CASSRQGNQPQHF. CDR3 bases: TGTGCCAGCAGCAGACAGGGCAATCAGCCCCAGCATTTT.

This clonotype showed up just a few times. Likely a read error: the CDR3 ends without its conserved phenylalanine or tryptophan. The rearrangement links TRBV11-2 to TRBJ2-7; the match to TRBD1 covers 8 bases. After removal of 0 bases from V and 4 bases from J, the junction contained 5 bases not matched to a gene. This CDR3 is 15 amino acids long. Germline-derived CDR1 and CDR2 are SGHAT and FQNNGV. The CDR3 region is CASSLDQGAPYEQYL. CDR3 DNA sequence: TGTGCCAGCAGCTTAGATCAGGGGGCACCTTACGAGCAGTACTTA.

Notes on this clonotype: A much larger clone is a single base away; this may be a read error. The chain combines TRBV6-2 or TRBV6-3 with TRBJ1-1; D unclear. The V gene's germline CDR1 is MNHEY and CDR2 SVGEGT. CDR3 length: 13 residues. The CDR3 DNA reads TGTGTCAGCACAGAGACGTTGAACACTGAAGCTTTCTTT. Amino acid sequence: CVSTETLNTEAFF.

A note on this clonotype: This CDR3 is missing its conserved last phenylalanine or tryptophan, likely due to a read error. The chain uses TRBV11-2 and TRBJ1-6, with 9 bases lining up with TRBD1. This CDR3 region has 17 residues. Germline V CDR1 and CDR2: SGHAT, FQNNGV. This chain's CDR3 is CANSEWDRAPSSSHLHL. DNA for the CDR3: TGTGCCAACAGCGAATGGGACAGGGCCCCTTCTAGTTCACACCTCCACCTT.

To note about this clonotype: The germline gene is not matched at one end of the junction; a read error may be the cause. CDR3 bases: TGCAGTGTTCAAATACACGGGGACAATAAGCCACAGCATTTT. It yields the protein CSVQIHGDNKPQHF. The chain has TRBV20-1 and TRBJ1-5; tentative D call: TRBD1 (6 bases). Per germline, CDR1 DFQATT and CDR2 SNEGSKA (reference sequence). This CDR3 is built from 14 residues.

The chain combines TRBV10-2 with TRBJ2-6, with D maybe TRBD1 (5 bases). The CDR3 extends over 14 amino acids. The V and J ends lost 9 bases and 16 bases respectively, with 25 bases between them. Looked up from germline, CDR1 is WSHSY and CDR2 is SAAADI. The CDR3 reads CARRADSGAKVLTF. As DNA, the CDR3 is TGCGCCAGAAGGGCAGACTCTGGGGCAAAAGTACTGACTTTC.

Points on this clonotype: This may stem from a read error, because a much larger clone lies one nucleotide away. This chain uses TRBV12-3 or TRBV12-4 with TRBJ2-2; 11 nucleotides line up with TRBD2. There are 15 residues in the CDR3. In DNA form, the CDR3 reads TGTGCCAGCACTTTAGCGGGGGGGAAAACCGGGAAGCTGTTTTTT. As protein: CASTLAGGKTGKLFF.

Regarding this clonotype: The junction differs from germline at one of its ends, possibly a read error. This sequence joins TRBV6-2 or TRBV6-3 and TRBJ2-1; TRBD2 might be the D (8 bases). Germline V gene sequence: CDR1 MNHEY, CDR2 SVGEGT. The CDR3 runs 19 residues. CDR3 in amino acids: CTSRPGGTRGYSSYNEQFF. The CDR3 nucleotides are TGTACCAGCAGACCAGGGGGGACTAGAGGTTACAGCTCCTACAATGAGCAGTTCTTC.

The sample holds a few counts of this clonotype. It may be a read error: a sequence one base away is much more abundant. V usage is TRBV12-3 or TRBV12-4 and J usage is TRBJ2-3; TRBD1 matches at 7 bases. The CDR3 length is 15 residues. V was pared by 7 bases and J by 2 bases, with 9 bases of the junction left unmatched. CDR3 in DNA: TGTGCCAGCAATTCCGGGACAGAGGTCACAGATACGCAGTATTTT. As protein: CASNSGTEVTDTQYF.

Comments on this clonotype: The junction shows a germline mismatch at one end, possibly a read error. The genes are TRBV6-5 and TRBJ2-7, with D possibly matching TRBD2 (5 bases). This CDR3 spans 14 amino acids. Germline CDR1 MNHEY, CDR2 SVGAGI. The CDR3 coding sequence is TGTGCCAGCAGGCAGGACTCCGCCCTGGGCGAGCACTACTTC. Its translation: CASRQDSALGEHYF.

For this clonotype: One end of the junction varies from germline; a read error may be responsible. The rearrangement uses TRBV29-1 and TRBJ1-2; D is unclear. The length of the CDR3 is 16 residues. Germline V gene sequence: CDR1 SQVTM, CDR2 ANQGSEA. This CDR3 reads CSVIPYQSSGEYGYTF. DNA for the CDR3: TGCAGCGTTATTCCCTATCAATCCTCGGGAGAATATGGTTACACCTTC.

Regarding this clonotype: Compared with germline, one end of the junction differs, possibly owing to a read error. The CDR3 loop is CASSEASYDNTGELFF. CDR3 nucleotides: TGTGCCAGCAGTGAAGCATCTTATGATAACACCGGGGAGCTGTTTTTC. The chain employs TRBV6-1 and TRBJ2-2, with D tentatively TRBD2 (5 bases). Germline CDR1 is MNHNS and CDR2 is SASEGT. The CDR3 runs 16 residues.

With respect to this clonotype: A much larger clone is a single base away; this may be a read error. This sequence joins TRBV6-5 and TRBJ2-7, with 12 bases matching TRBD1. Looked up from germline, CDR1 is MNHEY and CDR2 is SVGAGI. Trimming removed 5 bases from V and 3 bases from J; junction bases left unmatched: 8. This CDR3 has 16 residues. Here the CDR3 reads CASSPMGQGAIYEQYF. CDR3 coding DNA: TGTGCCAGCAGTCCGATGGGACAGGGGGCAATCTACGAGCAGTACTTC.

About this clonotype itself: A much larger clone differs from this one at a single base, so this may be a read error. Here the CDR3 reads CASSLGPSSYNEQFF. The DNA of the CDR3 is TGTGCCAGCTCACTGGGACCAAGCTCCTACAATGAGCAGTTCTTC. This chain joins TRBV18 and TRBJ2-1; D possibly uses TRBD1 or TRBD2 (5 bases each). Germline loops: CDR1 KGHSH, CDR2 LQKENI. Trimming removed 4 bases from V and 0 bases from J, with 10 bases in between. The CDR3 loop spans 15 amino acids.

The V and J genes are TRBV5-4 and TRBJ2-2, with TRBD2 as a possible D gene (5 bases). CDR1 SGHNT and CDR2 YYREEE come from the germline V gene (reference sequence). CDR3 length equals 12 residues. The CDR3 DNA reads TGTATCAGCGGCTCAGACACCGGGGAGCTGTTTTTT. Amino acid sequence: CISGSDTGELFF. Looking up the rest from reference TRBV5-4 and TRBJ2-2 gives the full variable domain: ETGVTQSPTHLIKTRGQQVTLRCSSQSGHNTVSWYQQALGQGPQFIFQYYREEENGRGNFPPRFSGLQFPNYSSELNVNALELDDSALYLCISGSDTGELFFGEGSRLTVL.

As for this clonotype: A junction boundary mismatches the germline segment, possibly from a read error. J is TRBJ1-2 and V is TRBV10-3; no reliable D call. The CDR3 runs 13 residues. Germline V gene sequence: CDR1 ENHRY, CDR2 SYGVKD. CDR3 residues: CATSAGQSHSYTF. DNA of the CDR3: TGTGCCACCAGTGCTGGGCAAAGCCACAGCTACACCTTC.

J is TRBJ2-5 and V is TRBV5-1, with D perhaps matching TRBD2 (6 bases). Trimming pared 0 bases from V and 5 bases from J, leaving 14 bases between. The CDR3 extends over 15 amino acids. The germline gives CDR1 SGHRS, CDR2 YFSETQ. The CDR3 region has the DNA TGCGCCAGCAGCTTGGCCGGGGGAGAGCATGAGACCCAGTACTTC. The encoded protein is CASSLAGGEHETQYF. The variable domain in full, completed from reference TRBV5-1 and TRBJ2-5, reads KAGVTQTPRYLIKTRGQQVTLSCSPISGHRSVSWYQQTPGQGLQFLFEYFSETQRNKGNFPGRFSGRQFSNSRSEMNVSTLELGDSALYLCASSLAGGEHETQYFGPGTRLLVL.

V gene TRBV5-4 combines with J gene TRBJ2-1; 11 nucleotides match TRBD2. Trimming took 5 bases from V and 0 from J; bases not matched to a gene: 13. The CDR3 loop spans 19 amino acids. Per germline, CDR1 SGHNT and CDR2 YYREEE (reference sequence). Here the CDR3 reads CASRLTGSTSGGSYNEQFF. DNA of the CDR3: TGTGCCAGCAGGTTGACCGGGAGTACTAGCGGGGGCTCCTACAATGAGCAGTTCTTC.

Details on this clonotype: One base away lies a much larger clone, so this may be a sequencing read error. The CDR3 does not close with the conserved phenylalanine or tryptophan, likely indicating a read error. The genes are TRBV6-1 and TRBJ2-4; the D is unclear. Germline CDR1 is MNHNS and CDR2 is SASEGT. This CDR3 comprises 13 residues. The V gene lost 2 bases and the J gene lost 5 bases, with 7 bases spanning the gap. CDR3 in DNA: TGTGCCAGCAGTGAACAGACCCAAAACATTCAGTACCTC. The encoded protein is CASSEQTQNIQYL.

The rearrangement uses TRBV11-2 and TRBJ2-1; 9 bases agree with TRBD2. Per the germline V gene, CDR1 is SGHAT and CDR2 is FQNNGV. The CDR3 has 17 amino acids. The V segment lost 5 bases and the J segment 6 bases; nucleotides outside the gene matches: 14. CDR3 coding DNA: TGTGCCAGCAGCGTCTTGCTAGCGGGGACCTTTGTCAATGAGCAGTTCTTC. This encodes CASSVLLAGTFVNEQFF.

The table lists this clonotype with a count of one. Given a much more abundant clone one base away, this may be a read error. The gene calls are TRBV14 and TRBJ1-1; D ambiguous. CDR1 and CDR2 from the germline V gene are SGHDN and FVKESK. This CDR3 has 12 amino acids. CDR3 loop: CASSQVFTEVFF. CDR3 DNA: TGTGCCAGCAGCCAAGTTTTCACTGAAGTTTTCTTT.

The chain employs TRBV29-1 and TRBJ1-2; the D is unclear. Trimming stripped 8 bases from V and 6 bases from J, with 28 bases between. CDR3 length: 16 amino acids. Germline CDR1 reads SQVTM; CDR2 reads ANQGSEA. The CDR3 loop reads CSIVSHQSSGEDGYTF. Here the CDR3 DNA reads TGCAGCATTGTCTCCCATCAATCCTCGGGAGAAGATGGCTACACCTTC.

As to this clonotype: At one end the junction does not follow the germline gene, possibly because of a read error. The chain combines TRBV10-2 with TRBJ1-5; weak D call: TRBD1 (6 bases). The CDR3 length is 15 residues. CDR1 and CDR2 from the germline V gene are WSHSY and SAAADI. The CDR3 sequence: CATSDSDRRNQPQHF. The CDR3 nucleotides read TGCGCCACCAGTGACTCTGACAGGCGGAATCAGCCCCAGCATTTT.

This clonotype was counted ten times or more. A read error may explain this, as a much larger clone is one base away. The conserved final phenylalanine or tryptophan is absent from the CDR3, which likely points to a read error. The CDR3 protein is CASSSGVGNEQFL. The CDR3 DNA sequence: TGTGCCAGCAGCTCGGGAGTTGGCAATGAGCAGTTCCTC. V and J are TRBV11-1 and TRBJ2-1, with a possible D match to TRBD2 (6 bases). The CDR3 totals 13 residues. The V gene's germline CDR1 is SGHAT and CDR2 FQDESV (reference sequence). Between the trimmed V and J ends, which lost 4 bases and 6 bases, there was a span of 10 bases.

The chain recombines TRBV13 with TRBJ2-3; tentatively, D is TRBD1 or TRBD2 (5 bases each). V was trimmed by 8 bases and J by 15 bases, leaving 24 bases between them. Germline CDR1 and CDR2: PRHDT and FYEKMQ (reference sequence). The CDR3 is 13 amino acids. The CDR3 DNA reads TGTGCCAGCCAGGGCGGAGGCACAGATACGCTCTATTTT. It codes for CASQGGGTDTLYF.

Details on this clonotype: One end of the junction does not line up with germline, which may come from a read error. The J gene is TRBJ2-2, the V gene TRBV4-3; D possibly corresponds to TRBD2 (5 bases). The CDR3 has 14 residues. Germline CDR1 is LGHNA and CDR2 is YSLEER. CDR3 sequence (DNA): TGCGCCAGCAGACAAAGTTCGAAAACCGGGGAGCTGTTTTTC. This encodes CASRQSSKTGELFF.